These 15 T cell receptor beta chains share one sample of origin, sequenced in a study of Graves' ophthalmopathy and Graves' hyperthyroidism. Beta-chain TCR CDR3 regions were amplified from RNA transcripts. The authors performed first-round RT-PCR with HTBI primers and then a second-round multiplex PCR. Using its own MiXCR run on the multiplex PCR reads, TCRdb lists one record per CDR3 protein. Of 150,000 or so distinct CDR3 sequences in the sample, around 39% were seen once. Sequencing was done on a sample of peripheral blood. The receptors originated from a man younger than 40 with Graves' ophthalmopathy.

V gene TRBV28 combines with J gene TRBJ2-2; 12 bases fit TRBD2. Germline assignment: CDR1 MDHEN and CDR2 SYDVKM. The CDR3 has 14 residues. The ends lost 9 bases at V and 4 bases at J; junction bases unmatched: 3. CDR3 nucleotides: TGTGCCAGTTCTAGCGGGAGGGGCACCGGGGAGCTGTTTTTT. Its protein is CASSSGRGTGELFF.

The rearrangement links TRBV12-3 or TRBV12-4 to TRBJ2-7; D gene ambiguous. V was shortened by 5 bases and J by 3 bases, with 11 bases between the two germline ends. The CDR3 is 13 residues long. The CDR3 DNA sequence: TGTGCCAGCAGTCCCCCCACCAGCTACGAGCAGTACTTC. Protein: CASSPPTSYEQYF.

The rearrangement joins TRBV24-1 to TRBJ2-2; the match to TRBD1 covers 8 bases. J was trimmed by 6 bases and V by 9 bases; bases with no gene match: 11. Germline CDR1 and CDR2: KGHDR and SFDVKD. CDR3 size: 15 residues. CDR3 sequence (DNA): TGTGCCACCCGCGCAGGGCAGGGGGCCGCCGGGGAGCTGTTTTTT. Its translation is CATRAGQGAAGELFF.

This clonotype showed up many times. V usage is TRBV30 and J usage is TRBJ1-1; D is unclear. The V end was cut by 2 bases, the J end by 12 bases, with 16 bases between. From germline, CDR1 is GTSNPN and CDR2 SVGIG (reference sequence). There are 12 residues in the CDR3. CDR3 loop: CAWSNPGGITFF. The CDR3 nucleotides are TGTGCCTGGAGTAATCCGGGAGGGATAACTTTCTTT.

The CDR3 region has the DNA TGCAGCGTAAAACAGGGGGGGTACATTCAGTACTTC. Its translation: CSVKQGGYIQYF. This sequence joins TRBV29-1 and TRBJ2-4, with a possible D match to TRBD1 (8 bases). CDR1 is SQVTM and CDR2 is ANQGSEA in the germline V gene. Trimming took off 6 bases at V and 8 bases at J, with 14 bases between the two ends. The CDR3 totals 12 residues.

This clonotype was observed many times. The chain carries TRBV7-3 and TRBJ1-2; TRBD1 agrees at 9 bases. The germline V gene has CDR1 SGHTA and CDR2 FQGTGA. V lost 5 bases to trimming and J lost 1 base; unmatched junction nucleotides: 5. The CDR3 length is 15 residues. CDR3 in DNA: TGTGCCAGCAGCACGACAGGGGGTAGTAACTATGGCTACACCTTC. Translation: CASSTTGGSNYGYTF.

This chain connects TRBV6-5 to TRBJ2-5; the match to TRBD2 covers 11 bases. V trimming: 2 bases; J trimming: 0 bases; junction bases outside the gene matches: 8. This CDR3 spans 18 amino acids. CDR1 and CDR2 (germline): MNHEY, SVGAGI. The CDR3 protein is CASSYRGLAGGYQETQYF. CDR3 coding DNA: TGTGCCAGCAGTTACAGAGGGCTAGCGGGGGGCTACCAAGAGACCCAGTACTTC.

At least ten counts were recorded for this clonotype. The chain employs TRBV6-1 and TRBJ2-4, with no clear D. Germline V lookup: CDR1 MNHNS, CDR2 SASEGT. This CDR3 spans 15 amino acids. The V end lost 5 bases, the J end lost 4 bases, and 15 bases lay between the germline ends. In nucleotides, the CDR3 is TGTGCCAGCAGTCCACCCAGGTGGCAGAAAAACATTCAGTACTTC. Translating it yields CASSPPRWQKNIQYF.

In its sample, this clonotype was seen many times. The genes are TRBV15 and TRBJ2-7; no definite D call. The CDR3 loop spans 12 amino acids. The germline V gene has CDR1 LNHNV and CDR2 YYDKDF (reference sequence). With 4 bases removed from V and 2 bases from J, the gap between germline ends came to 6 bases. For the CDR3, the DNA is TGTGCCACCAGCAAAATGGCCTACGAGCAGTACTTC. This codes for CATSKMAYEQYF.

This clonotype was detected only once. This chain joins TRBV7-8 and TRBJ1-6; D is ambiguous. V lost 4 bases and J lost 10, with 11 bases in between. The CDR3 is 13 residues long. Per the germline V gene, CDR1 is SGHVS and CDR2 is FQNEAQ. The CDR3 DNA reads TGTGCCAGCAGCTCCACGGCGGACTCACCCCTCCACTTT. Protein sequence: CASSSTADSPLHF.

The rearrangement links TRBV2 to TRBJ1-1; D not certain. The V gene's germline CDR1 is SNHLY and CDR2 FYNNEI. V was shortened by 6 bases and J by 4 bases, with 15 bases between the two germline ends. This CDR3 has 14 amino acids. CDR3 DNA: TGTGCCAGCAGCGGGCCGGTGGCGACCACTGAAGCTTTCTTT. It is translated as CASSGPVATTEAFF.

This clonotype appeared many times. The gene calls are TRBV20-1 and TRBJ2-5; no definite D call. The CDR3 covers 14 residues. V lost 4 bases and J lost 2, with 14 bases in between. The germline CDR1 and CDR2 sequences are DFQATT and SNEGSKA (reference sequence). CDR3 bases: TGCAGTGCTAACCCGCTGGGTAGGCAAGAGACCCAGTACTTC. This gives the protein CSANPLGRQETQYF.

This clonotype was seen a single time. The gene calls are TRBV12-3 or TRBV12-4 and TRBJ2-5; TRBD1 agrees at 8 bases. This CDR3 is built from 13 residues. With 6 bases clipped from V and 4 bases from J, the junction kept 4 bases outside the gene matches. In DNA form, the CDR3 reads TGTGCCAGCAGAAGACAGGGGAGAGAGACCCAGTACTTC. Translated, it gives CASRRQGRETQYF.

This clonotype was counted at least ten times. The chain has TRBV6-2 or TRBV6-3 and TRBJ1-5; 8 bases fit TRBD1. The germline gives CDR1 MNHEY, CDR2 SVGEGT. This CDR3 is 15 amino acids long. J was trimmed by 4 bases and V by 6 bases; bases with no gene match: 8. The CDR3 loop reads CASRPDRGRNQPQHF. CDR3 DNA: TGTGCCAGCAGACCCGACAGGGGAAGGAATCAGCCCCAGCATTTT.

The J gene is TRBJ1-1, the V gene TRBV12-3 or TRBV12-4; D perhaps matches TRBD1 (5 bases). The CDR3 runs 17 residues. V was pared by 2 bases and J by 1 base, with 17 bases between. CDR3 in DNA: TGTGCCAGCAGTTTAAGTGGTAAAGGCAGGGCGAACACTGAAGCTTTCTTT. It yields the protein CASSLSGKGRANTEAFF.